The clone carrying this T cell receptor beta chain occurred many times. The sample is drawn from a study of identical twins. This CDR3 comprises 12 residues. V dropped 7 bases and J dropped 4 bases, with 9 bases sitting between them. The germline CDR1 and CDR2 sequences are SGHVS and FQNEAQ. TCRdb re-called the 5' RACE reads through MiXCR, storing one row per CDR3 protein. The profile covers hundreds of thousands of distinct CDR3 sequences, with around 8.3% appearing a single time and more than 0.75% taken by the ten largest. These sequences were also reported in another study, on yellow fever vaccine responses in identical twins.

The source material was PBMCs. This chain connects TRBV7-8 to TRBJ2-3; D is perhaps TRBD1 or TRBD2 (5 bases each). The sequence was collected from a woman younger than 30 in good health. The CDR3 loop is CASTRGADTQYF. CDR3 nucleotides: TGTGCCAGCACTCGAGGGGCAGATACGCAGTATTTT.